A selection of T cell receptor beta chains follows, all from one sample in a study of shared clonotypes between healthy human individuals. Produced via immunoSEQ multiplex PCR; TCRdb's table is partial and in-frame only. This table has 600,000 or so clones, more than 95% appearing once. The sample consisted of naive CD8+ T cells sorted from blood. These receptor sequences come from a man aged 25 to 40 in good health. CDR3s include the opening cysteine and the closing phenylalanine or tryptophan. The D gene is left open where the match is weak.

d_call,v_call,j_call,cdr3_aa
NA,TRBV9,TRBJ2-1,CASSVSTNEQFF
NA,TRBV9,TRBJ1-5,CASGQGEYQPQHF
NA,TRBV29-1,TRBJ2-2,CSVASPTGSNTGELFF
NA,TRBV27,TRBJ2-3,CASSLRWQGLSTDTQYF
NA,TRBV6-1,TRBJ1-1,CASSAGIGNTEAFF
NA,TRBV5-4,TRBJ2-1,CASSIREGGPDNEQFF
NA,TRBV6-1,TRBJ1-1,CASSEVIRFTEAFF
NA,TRBV7-9,TRBJ2-1,CASSFLRVGSYNEQFF
NA,TRBV4-3,TRBJ2-1,CASSQEAILDEQFF
NA,TRBV7-9,TRBJ2-7,CASSSRDFSYEQYF
TRBD2,TRBV4-2,TRBJ2-3,CASSPEEILAATDTQYF
TRBD2,TRBV28,TRBJ2-1,CASMEGGPYNEQFF
TRBD2,TRBV5-1,TRBJ2-1,CASSSTLAGVPYNEQFF
NA,TRBV30,TRBJ2-7,CAGMDLGGTYEQYF
TRBD1,TRBV6-5,TRBJ2-7,CASSYDREAYEQYF
TRBD1,TRBV9,TRBJ2-7,CASSEGAPSYDEQYF
TRBD2,TRBV6-5,TRBJ2-1,CASSYRSSGSINEQFF
NA,TRBV28,TRBJ2-7,CASSLARANGEQYF
NA,TRBV5-6,TRBJ1-2,CASSLVTSSGYTF
TRBD2,TRBV5-1,TRBJ2-7,CASSFTGLAGHEQYF
NA,TRBV7-9,TRBJ1-3,CASSPLVDSPGNTIYF
NA,TRBV9,TRBJ2-2,CASSVGGPRTGELFF
NA,TRBV28,TRBJ2-1,CASSLYSDYNNEQFF
TRBD1,TRBV7-9,TRBJ2-7,CASSLITGGDEQYF
NA,TRBV5-1,TRBJ2-7,CASSRELGRGHEQYF
NA,TRBV6-5,TRBJ1-2,CASSSPPGEVYGYTF
NA,TRBV29-1,TRBJ2-2,CSILAENTGELFF
NA,TRBV10-1,TRBJ2-7,CASSAFGSVSYEQYF
NA,TRBV14,TRBJ2-7,CASKRGNSYEQYF